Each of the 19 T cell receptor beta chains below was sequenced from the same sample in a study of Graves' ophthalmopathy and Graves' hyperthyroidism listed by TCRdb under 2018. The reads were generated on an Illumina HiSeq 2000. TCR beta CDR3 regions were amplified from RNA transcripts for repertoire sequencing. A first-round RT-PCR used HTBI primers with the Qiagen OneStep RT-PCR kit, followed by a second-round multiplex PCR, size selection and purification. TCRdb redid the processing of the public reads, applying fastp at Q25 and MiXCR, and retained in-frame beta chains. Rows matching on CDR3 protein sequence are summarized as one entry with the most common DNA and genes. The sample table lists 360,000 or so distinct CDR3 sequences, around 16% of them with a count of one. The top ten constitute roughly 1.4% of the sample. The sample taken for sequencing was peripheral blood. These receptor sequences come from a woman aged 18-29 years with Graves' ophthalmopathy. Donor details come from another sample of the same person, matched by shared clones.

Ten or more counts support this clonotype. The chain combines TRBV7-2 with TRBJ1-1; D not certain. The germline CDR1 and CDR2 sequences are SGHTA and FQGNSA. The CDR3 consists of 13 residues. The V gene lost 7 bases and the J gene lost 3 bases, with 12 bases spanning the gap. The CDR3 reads CASTDPPDTEAFF. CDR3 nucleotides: TGTGCCAGCACCGACCCCCCGGACACTGAAGCTTTCTTT.

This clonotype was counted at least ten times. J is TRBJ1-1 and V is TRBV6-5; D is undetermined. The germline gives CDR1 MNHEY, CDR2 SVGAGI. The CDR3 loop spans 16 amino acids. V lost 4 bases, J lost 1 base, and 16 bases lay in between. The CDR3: CASSSRRAHPNTEAFF. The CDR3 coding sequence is TGTGCCAGCAGTTCCCGTAGGGCGCACCCGAACACTGAAGCTTTCTTT.

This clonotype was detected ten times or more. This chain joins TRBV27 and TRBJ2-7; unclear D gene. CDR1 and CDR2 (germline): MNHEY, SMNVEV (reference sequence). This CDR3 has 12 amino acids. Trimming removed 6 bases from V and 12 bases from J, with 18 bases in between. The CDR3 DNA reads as TGTGCCAGCAGCTACAGTAAGGACCCCCGGTACTTC. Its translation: CASSYSKDPRYF.

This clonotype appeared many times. The CDR3 bases are TGTGCCAGTAGTATCCAGGCGAACACCGGGGAGCTGTTTTTT. Translated: CASSIQANTGELFF. The V and J genes are TRBV19 and TRBJ2-2, with D uncertain. Trimming removed 3 bases from V and 0 bases from J, with 5 bases in between. The germline V gene has CDR1 LNHDA and CDR2 SQIVND (reference sequence). The length of the CDR3 is 14 residues.

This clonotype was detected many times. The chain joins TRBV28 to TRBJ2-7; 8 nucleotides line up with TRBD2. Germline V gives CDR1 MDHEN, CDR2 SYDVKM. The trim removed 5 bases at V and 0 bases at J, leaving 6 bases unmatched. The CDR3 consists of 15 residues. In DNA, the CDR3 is TGTGCCAGCAGTCCCGGGGGGGGAAGCTCCTACGAGCAGTACTTC. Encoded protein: CASSPGGGSSYEQYF.

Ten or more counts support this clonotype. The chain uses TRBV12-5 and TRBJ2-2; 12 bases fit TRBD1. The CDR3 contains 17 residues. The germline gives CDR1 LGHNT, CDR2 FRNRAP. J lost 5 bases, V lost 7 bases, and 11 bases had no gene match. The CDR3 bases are TGTGCTAGTGCCCGGGGACAGGGGGCGTTGAATACCGGGGAGCTGTTTTTT. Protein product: CASARGQGALNTGELFF.

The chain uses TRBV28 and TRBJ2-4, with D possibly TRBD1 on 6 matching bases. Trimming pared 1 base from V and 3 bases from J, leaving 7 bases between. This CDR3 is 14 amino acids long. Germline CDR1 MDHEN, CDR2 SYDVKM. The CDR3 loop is CASSLYRVKNIQYF. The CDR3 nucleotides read TGTGCCAGCAGTTTATACAGGGTCAAAAACATTCAGTACTTC.

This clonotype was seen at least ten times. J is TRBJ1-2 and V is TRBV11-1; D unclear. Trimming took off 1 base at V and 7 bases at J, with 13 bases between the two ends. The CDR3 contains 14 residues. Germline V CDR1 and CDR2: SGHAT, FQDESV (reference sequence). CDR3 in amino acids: CASSLGAAGSGYTF. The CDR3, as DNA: TGTGCCAGCAGCTTAGGGGCCGCAGGCTCTGGCTACACCTTC.

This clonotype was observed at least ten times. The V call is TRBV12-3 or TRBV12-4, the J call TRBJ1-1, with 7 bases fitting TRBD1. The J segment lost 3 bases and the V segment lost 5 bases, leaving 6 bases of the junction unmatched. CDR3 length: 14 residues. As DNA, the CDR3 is TGTGCCAGCAGTGACAGGGTATTGGACACTGAAGCTTTCTTT. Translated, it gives CASSDRVLDTEAFF.

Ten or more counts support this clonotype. The chain's CDR3 is CASRLPGQAAEQYF. The CDR3 nucleotides read TGTGCCAGCAGATTACCGGGACAGGCGGCCGAGCAGTACTTC. The chain has TRBV7-2 and TRBJ2-7, with 8 nucleotides matching TRBD1. The CDR3 consists of 14 residues. Per the germline V gene, CDR1 is SGHTA and CDR2 is FQGNSA. Trimming took 6 bases from V and 6 from J; bases not matched to a gene: 10.

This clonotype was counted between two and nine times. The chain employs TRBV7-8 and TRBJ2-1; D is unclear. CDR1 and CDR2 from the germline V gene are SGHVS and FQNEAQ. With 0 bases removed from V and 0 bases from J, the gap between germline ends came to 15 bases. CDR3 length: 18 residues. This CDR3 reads CASSLALMGSSSYNEQFF. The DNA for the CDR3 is TGTGCCAGCAGCTTAGCCCTCATGGGCAGTTCCTCCTACAATGAGCAGTTCTTC.

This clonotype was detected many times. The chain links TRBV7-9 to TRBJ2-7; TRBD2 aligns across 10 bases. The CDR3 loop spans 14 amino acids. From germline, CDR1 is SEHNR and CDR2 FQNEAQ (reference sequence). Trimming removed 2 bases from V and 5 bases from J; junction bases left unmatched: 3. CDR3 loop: CASSLSGRAHEQYF. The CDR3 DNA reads TGTGCCAGCAGCTTAAGCGGGAGGGCCCACGAGCAGTACTTC.

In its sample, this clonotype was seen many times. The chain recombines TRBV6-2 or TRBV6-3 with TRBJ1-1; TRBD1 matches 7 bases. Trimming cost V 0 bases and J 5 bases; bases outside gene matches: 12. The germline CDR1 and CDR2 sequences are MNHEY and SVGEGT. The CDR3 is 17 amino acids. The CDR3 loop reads CASSYSRGGEGVTEAFF. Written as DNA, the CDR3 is TGTGCCAGCAGTTACTCGAGAGGGGGCGAAGGTGTGACTGAAGCTTTCTTT.

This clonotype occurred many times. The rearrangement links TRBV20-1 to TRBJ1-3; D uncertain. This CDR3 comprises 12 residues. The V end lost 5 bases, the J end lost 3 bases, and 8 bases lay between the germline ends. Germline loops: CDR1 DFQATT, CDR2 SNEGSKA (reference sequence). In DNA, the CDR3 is TGCAGTGCTCAAGAGGGTGGAAACACCATATATTTT. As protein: CSAQEGGNTIYF.

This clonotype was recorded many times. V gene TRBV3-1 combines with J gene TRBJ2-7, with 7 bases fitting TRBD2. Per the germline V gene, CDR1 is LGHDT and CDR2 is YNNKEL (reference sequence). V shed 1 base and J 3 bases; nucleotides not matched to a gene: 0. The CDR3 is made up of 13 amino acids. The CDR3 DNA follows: TGTGCCAGCAGCCAAGGGACTAGCTACGAGCAGTACTTC. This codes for CASSQGTSYEQYF.

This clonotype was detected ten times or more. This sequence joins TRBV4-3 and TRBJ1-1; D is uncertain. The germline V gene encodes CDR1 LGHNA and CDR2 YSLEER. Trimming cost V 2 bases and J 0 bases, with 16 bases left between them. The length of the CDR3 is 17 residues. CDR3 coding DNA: TGCGCCAGCAGCCAAATCAAGCGGGCAGACATGAACACTGAAGCTTTCTTT. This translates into CASSQIKRADMNTEAFF.

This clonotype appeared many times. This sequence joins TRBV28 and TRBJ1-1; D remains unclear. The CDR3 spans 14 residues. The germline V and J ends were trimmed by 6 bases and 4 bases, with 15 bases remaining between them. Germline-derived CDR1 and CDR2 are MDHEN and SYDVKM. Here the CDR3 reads CASSRRWEGTEAFF. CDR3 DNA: TGTGCCAGCAGCCGGCGCTGGGAGGGCACTGAAGCTTTCTTT.

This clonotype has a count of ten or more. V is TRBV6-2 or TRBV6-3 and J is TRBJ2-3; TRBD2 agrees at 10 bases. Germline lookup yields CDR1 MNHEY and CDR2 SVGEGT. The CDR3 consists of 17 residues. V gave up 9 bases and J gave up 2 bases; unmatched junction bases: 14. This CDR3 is CASTKGLALRYTDTQYF. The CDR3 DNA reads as TGTGCCAGTACCAAGGGACTAGCGCTTCGCTACACAGATACGCAGTATTTT.

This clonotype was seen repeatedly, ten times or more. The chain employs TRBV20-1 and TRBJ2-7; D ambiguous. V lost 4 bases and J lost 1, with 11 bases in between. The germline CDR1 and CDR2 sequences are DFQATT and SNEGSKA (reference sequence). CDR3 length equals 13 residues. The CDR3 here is CSANRLNSYEQYF. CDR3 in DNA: TGCAGTGCTAATCGACTGAATTCCTACGAGCAGTACTTC.